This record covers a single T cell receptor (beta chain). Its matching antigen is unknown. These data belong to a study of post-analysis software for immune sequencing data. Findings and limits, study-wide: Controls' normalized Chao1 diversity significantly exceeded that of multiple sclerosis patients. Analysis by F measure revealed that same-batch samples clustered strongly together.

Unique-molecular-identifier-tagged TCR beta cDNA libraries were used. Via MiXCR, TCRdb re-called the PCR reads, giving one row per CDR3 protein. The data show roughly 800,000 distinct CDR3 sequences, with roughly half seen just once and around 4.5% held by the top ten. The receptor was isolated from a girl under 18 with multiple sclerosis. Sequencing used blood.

As DNA, the CDR3 is TGTGCCAGCAGTGAAAATCAGCGGCTAGCCAAAAACATTCAGTACTTC. It encodes CASSENQRLAKNIQYF. V and J are TRBV2 and TRBJ2-4, with D perhaps matching TRBD2 (5 bases). The V end lost 2 bases, the J end lost 0 bases, and 11 bases lay between the germline ends. From germline, CDR1 is SNHLY and CDR2 FYNNEI. The CDR3 is 16 amino acids. Full variable domain (missing parts from reference TRBV2 and TRBJ2-4): EPEVTQTPSHQVTQMGQEVILRCVPISNHLYFYWYRQILGQKVEFLVSFYNNEISEKSEIFDDQFSVERPDGSNFTLKIRSTKLEDSAMYFCASSENQRLAKNIQYFGAGTRLSVL.